This T cell receptor beta chain is from a study of a mutant IDH1 vaccine in newly diagnosed glioma. As concerns this clone: The antigen remains unidentified.

Profiled with immunoSEQ multiplex PCR; TCRdb holds only in-frame clones, not every one. This table has 50,000 to 85,000 clones, approximately 80% appearing once. As to time point: week 23, last vaccination. Doses comprised 300 ug of mutant IDH1 20-mer peptide each, plus topical imiquimod. The CDR3 is 14 amino acids. V lost 4 bases to trimming and J lost 4 bases, with 13 bases between them. CDR1 and CDR2 from the germline V gene are MNHEY and SVGAGI. The input for sequencing was PBMCs, taken from a glioma patient whose treatment included an IDH1 peptide vaccine. The V gene is TRBV6-5, the J gene TRBJ1-1, with D possibly being TRBD1 (6 bases). This receptor was identified in a man between 18 and 35 years old with glioma. DNA of the CDR3: TGTGCCAGCAGTTCCCAGGGGCTGGGCACTGAAGCTTTCTTT. This codes for CASSSQGLGTEAFF.